These T cell receptor beta chains were read from a single sample in a study of blood T cell repertoires in COVID-19. The repertoire was sequenced with immunoSEQ multiplex PCR; TCRdb's copy has only in-frame clones and lacks some. Among over 200,000 clones listed, 80% to 90% were seen once. Sequencing input: PBMCs or T cells enriched from blood (not recorded which). The receptors derive from a woman in her forties or fifties in a cohort exposed to, infected with or recovered from COVID-19 (not recorded which). Both conserved end residues are part of each CDR3. Fields, in order: D gene, J gene, clone size, V gene, CDR3 DNA, CDR3 protein. The D gene is left open where the match is weak. Clone size is given for some rows only: seen once, a few or many times, or a class if the clone is expanded.

d_gene: NA; j_gene: TRBJ2-3; abundance: NA; v_gene: TRBV7-6; CDR3nt: TGTGCCAGCAGCTCGGGAGAAACAGATACGCAGTATTTT; CDR3aa: CASSSGETDTQYF
d_gene: TRBD1; j_gene: TRBJ2-2; abundance: once; v_gene: TRBV5-1; CDR3nt: TGCGCCAGCAGCTCGGACAGGGGCAACACCGGGGAGCTGTTTTTT; CDR3aa: CASSSDRGNTGELFF
d_gene: NA; j_gene: TRBJ1-6; abundance: NA; v_gene: TRBV4-3; CDR3nt: TGCGCCAGCAGCCAAGAAGTTCAGGGATATAATTCACCCCTCCACTTT; CDR3aa: CASSQEVQGYNSPLHF
d_gene: TRBD1; j_gene: TRBJ2-5; abundance: once; v_gene: TRBV5-1; CDR3nt: TGCGCCAGCAGCGTACAGGGGGCCGACCAAGAGACCCAGTACTTC; CDR3aa: CASSVQGADQETQYF
d_gene: NA; j_gene: TRBJ1-2; abundance: NA; v_gene: TRBV28; CDR3nt: TGTGCCAGCAGAAGAGAGACAGTTAACTATGGCTACACCTTC; CDR3aa: CASRRETVNYGYTF
d_gene: TRBD1; j_gene: TRBJ2-4; abundance: NA; v_gene: TRBV28; CDR3nt: TGTGCCAGCAGTTTCCAGACAGGGACCAAAAACATTCAGTACTTC; CDR3aa: CASSFQTGTKNIQYF
d_gene: NA; j_gene: TRBJ1-2; abundance: NA; v_gene: TRBV28; CDR3nt: TGTGCCAGCAGCCCGGGGAGGGACTATGGCTACACCTTC; CDR3aa: CASSPGRDYGYTF
d_gene: NA; j_gene: TRBJ1-1; abundance: NA; v_gene: TRBV7-2; CDR3nt: TGTGCCAGCAGTACGGTTGGGGGGAGGACTGAAGCTTTCTTT; CDR3aa: CASSTVGGRTEAFF
d_gene: TRBD1; j_gene: TRBJ1-2; abundance: NA; v_gene: TRBV28; CDR3nt: TGTGCCAGTTCATTGGGGACAGGGCTGTGGTATGGCTACACCTTC; CDR3aa: CASSLGTGLWYGYTF
d_gene: TRBD2; j_gene: TRBJ2-7; abundance: NA; v_gene: TRBV6-2/TRBV6-3; CDR3nt: TGTGCCAGCAGTTACACACCGAGGACTAGCGGGGGTATCTACGAGCAGTACTTC; CDR3aa: CASSYTPRTSGGIYEQYF
d_gene: TRBD2; j_gene: TRBJ2-5; abundance: once; v_gene: TRBV4-3; CDR3nt: TGCGCCAGCAGCCAAGAAGGTGGCCTAGCGGTATTAGGGACCCAGTACTTC; CDR3aa: CASSQEGGLAVLGTQYF
d_gene: NA; j_gene: TRBJ2-3; abundance: NA; v_gene: TRBV4-3; CDR3nt: TGCGCCAGCAGCCAAGATGTCGGCACAGATACGCAGTATTTT; CDR3aa: CASSQDVGTDTQYF
d_gene: TRBD2; j_gene: TRBJ2-1; abundance: NA; v_gene: TRBV29-1; CDR3nt: TGCAGCGTTGAACCTTTTCTGCGGGGGGGCAATGAGCAGTTCTTC; CDR3aa: CSVEPFLRGGNEQFF
d_gene: TRBD1; j_gene: TRBJ2-1; abundance: NA; v_gene: TRBV9; CDR3nt: TGTGCCAGCAGCGGACAGGGGTACAATGAGCAGTTCTTC; CDR3aa: CASSGQGYNEQFF
d_gene: NA; j_gene: TRBJ2-2; abundance: once; v_gene: TRBV5-5; CDR3nt: TGTGCCAGCAGCTTGTATCAGGGTGGGGCCGGGGAGCTGTTTTTT; CDR3aa: CASSLYQGGAGELFF
d_gene: TRBD1; j_gene: TRBJ2-7; abundance: NA; v_gene: TRBV5-5; CDR3nt: TGTGCCAGCAGCCATACAGGGGTTGGGGACAACTCCTACGAGCAGTACTTC; CDR3aa: CASSHTGVGDNSYEQYF
d_gene: NA; j_gene: TRBJ1-2; abundance: once; v_gene: TRBV6-5; CDR3nt: TGTGCCAGCACCGCCGGGACTGGGAAAGAAGGCTACACCTTC; CDR3aa: CASTAGTGKEGYTF
d_gene: NA; j_gene: TRBJ1-6; abundance: NA; v_gene: TRBV7-2; CDR3nt: TGTGCCAGCAGCTCGACGCAGGGTACACCCCTCCACTTT; CDR3aa: CASSSTQGTPLHF
d_gene: TRBD1; j_gene: TRBJ2-1; abundance: NA; v_gene: TRBV5-1; CDR3nt: TGCGCCAGCAGCTGGCCGGGACAGGGTTATGAGCAGTTCTTC; CDR3aa: CASSWPGQGYEQFF
d_gene: TRBD1; j_gene: TRBJ1-2; abundance: NA; v_gene: TRBV5-1; CDR3nt: TGCGCCAGCAGCTTGGGAGACAGGGGCAGCGGCTACACCTTC; CDR3aa: CASSLGDRGSGYTF
d_gene: TRBD1; j_gene: TRBJ2-7; abundance: few; v_gene: TRBV6-1; CDR3nt: TGTGCCAGCAGTGAGGGACAGGGGGCCGACGAGCAGTACTTC; CDR3aa: CASSEGQGADEQYF
d_gene: NA; j_gene: TRBJ2-5; abundance: NA; v_gene: TRBV7-2; CDR3nt: TGTGCCAGCAGCTTAGCGAGCGCAAGTACCCAAGAGACCCAGTACTTC; CDR3aa: CASSLASASTQETQYF
d_gene: TRBD1; j_gene: TRBJ1-3; abundance: NA; v_gene: TRBV4-3; CDR3nt: TGCGCCAGCAGCCAAGATCACACAGGGGCGAACTATGGCGACACCATATATTTT; CDR3aa: CASSQDHTGANYGDTIYF
d_gene: NA; j_gene: TRBJ1-2; abundance: many; v_gene: TRBV7-2; CDR3nt: TGTGCCAGCAGCTTATCCACAGGCAACTATGGCTACACCTTC; CDR3aa: CASSLSTGNYGYTF
d_gene: TRBD2; j_gene: TRBJ2-2; abundance: NA; v_gene: TRBV7-2; CDR3nt: TGTGCCAGCAGCTCCTGGACTAGCGGGGGGCCAATATCCGGGGAGCTGTTTTTT; CDR3aa: CASSSWTSGGPISGELFF
d_gene: NA; j_gene: TRBJ2-7; abundance: once; v_gene: TRBV2; CDR3nt: TGTGCCAGCAGACAGGGATTAGAGTACGAGCAGTACTTC; CDR3aa: CASRQGLEYEQYF
d_gene: TRBD2; j_gene: TRBJ2-3; abundance: NA; v_gene: TRBV9; CDR3nt: TGTGCCAGCAGCGTAGTGGGCGGGGGATCGGGAGATACGCAGTATTTT; CDR3aa: CASSVVGGGSGDTQYF
d_gene: TRBD1; j_gene: TRBJ1-1; abundance: NA; v_gene: TRBV18; CDR3nt: TGTGCCAGCTCACCAACCCGGGACAGCTACACTGAAGCTTTCTTT; CDR3aa: CASSPTRDSYTEAFF
d_gene: NA; j_gene: TRBJ2-3; abundance: once; v_gene: TRBV4-3; CDR3nt: TGCGCCAGCAGCCAAACCTGGGGGCAGGTGGACACAGATACGCAGTATTTT; CDR3aa: CASSQTWGQVDTDTQYF
d_gene: NA; j_gene: TRBJ2-4; abundance: once; v_gene: TRBV18; CDR3nt: TGTGCCAGCTCACCGGGGCAGGGCACCAAAAACATTCAGTACTTC; CDR3aa: CASSPGQGTKNIQYF
d_gene: NA; j_gene: TRBJ2-7; abundance: NA; v_gene: TRBV18; CDR3nt: TGTGCCAGCTCACCTGCCCGAGGTCAGGCTGGGAGGGAGCAGTACTTC; CDR3aa: CASSPARGQAGREQYF
d_gene: TRBD1; j_gene: TRBJ1-1; abundance: NA; v_gene: TRBV6-6; CDR3nt: TGTGCCAGCAGCCGACAGGGGGCCACTGAAGCTTTCTTT; CDR3aa: CASSRQGATEAFF
d_gene: TRBD1; j_gene: TRBJ2-3; abundance: NA; v_gene: TRBV11-2; CDR3nt: TGTGCCAGCAGCGTAAGGGGCAGGGACAGGGCTCCAGATACGCAGTATTTT; CDR3aa: CASSVRGRDRAPDTQYF
d_gene: NA; j_gene: TRBJ2-1; abundance: NA; v_gene: TRBV14; CDR3nt: TGTGCCAGCAGCCAATCGACTATCTACAATGAGCAGTTCTTC; CDR3aa: CASSQSTIYNEQFF
d_gene: TRBD2; j_gene: TRBJ2-3; abundance: NA; v_gene: TRBV10-3; CDR3nt: TGTGCCATCCGCCCTAGCGGATACACAGATACGCAGTATTTT; CDR3aa: CAIRPSGYTDTQYF
d_gene: TRBD2; j_gene: TRBJ2-1; abundance: NA; v_gene: TRBV6-6; CDR3nt: TGTGCCAGCACGCCTAGCGGGGGAAGTGAGCAGTTCTTC; CDR3aa: CASTPSGGSEQFF
d_gene: TRBD2; j_gene: TRBJ2-5; abundance: NA; v_gene: TRBV5-4; CDR3nt: TGTGCCAGCAGCTTGGCTAGCGGGGGGACATGGACCCAGTACTTC; CDR3aa: CASSLASGGTWTQYF
d_gene: NA; j_gene: TRBJ1-5; abundance: NA; v_gene: TRBV5-3; CDR3nt: TGTGCCAGAAGCCTAAATAGAGACAGGATTAGCAATCAGCCCCAGCATTTT; CDR3aa: CARSLNRDRISNQPQHF
d_gene: TRBD1; j_gene: TRBJ1-6; abundance: NA; v_gene: TRBV12-5; CDR3nt: TGTGCTAGTGGTTTGAAAAGGACAGGGGTCCTGATGAGCTCCTATAATTCACCCCTCCACTTT; CDR3aa: CASGLKRTGVLMSSYNSPLHF
d_gene: NA; j_gene: TRBJ2-7; abundance: NA; v_gene: TRBV4-1; CDR3nt: TGCGCCAGCAGCCAAGATGTACAGGACTCCTACGAGCAGTACTTC; CDR3aa: CASSQDVQDSYEQYF
d_gene: TRBD1; j_gene: TRBJ1-3; abundance: once; v_gene: TRBV7-8; CDR3nt: TGTGCCAGCAGCTCACAGGGGGCGCAAGGAAACACCATATATTTT; CDR3aa: CASSSQGAQGNTIYF
d_gene: NA; j_gene: TRBJ1-1; abundance: NA; v_gene: TRBV23-1; CDR3nt: TGCGCCAGCAGCTACAGGGCCCGGGCCATGAACACTGAAGCTTTCTTT; CDR3aa: CASSYRARAMNTEAFF
d_gene: TRBD2; j_gene: TRBJ2-3; abundance: NA; v_gene: TRBV3-1/TRBV3-2; CDR3nt: TGTGCCAGCAGCCCGTCACCGGGACTAGCGACATCGGATACGCAGTATTTT; CDR3aa: CASSPSPGLATSDTQYF
d_gene: NA; j_gene: TRBJ2-1; abundance: NA; v_gene: TRBV4-3; CDR3nt: TGCGCCAGCAGCCAAGATTTGTGGGGGGGGCCCAACAATGAGCAGTTCTTC; CDR3aa: CASSQDLWGGPNNEQFF
d_gene: NA; j_gene: TRBJ1-1; abundance: NA; v_gene: TRBV5-1; CDR3nt: TGCGCCAGCAGCCCGGCTCCAGGTCTCGTAGCTTTCTTT; CDR3aa: CASSPAPGLVAFF
d_gene: TRBD2; j_gene: TRBJ2-1; abundance: NA; v_gene: TRBV4-2; CDR3nt: TGTGCCAGCAGCCAAGATGCGGGGGGCTCCTACAATGAGCAGTTCTTC; CDR3aa: CASSQDAGGSYNEQFF
d_gene: NA; j_gene: TRBJ1-6; abundance: NA; v_gene: TRBV2; CDR3nt: TGTGCCAGCAGGTTGGACAGCGGATCTAATTCACCCCTCCACTTT; CDR3aa: CASRLDSGSNSPLHF
d_gene: NA; j_gene: TRBJ2-7; abundance: NA; v_gene: TRBV2; CDR3nt: TGTGCCAGCTCCAGGCAGGGCCGATCCTACGAGCAGTACTTC; CDR3aa: CASSRQGRSYEQYF
d_gene: NA; j_gene: TRBJ1-3; abundance: NA; v_gene: TRBV28; CDR3nt: TGTGCCAGCAGTTTAGGGGGGGGCCGAAACACCATATATTTT; CDR3aa: CASSLGGGRNTIYF